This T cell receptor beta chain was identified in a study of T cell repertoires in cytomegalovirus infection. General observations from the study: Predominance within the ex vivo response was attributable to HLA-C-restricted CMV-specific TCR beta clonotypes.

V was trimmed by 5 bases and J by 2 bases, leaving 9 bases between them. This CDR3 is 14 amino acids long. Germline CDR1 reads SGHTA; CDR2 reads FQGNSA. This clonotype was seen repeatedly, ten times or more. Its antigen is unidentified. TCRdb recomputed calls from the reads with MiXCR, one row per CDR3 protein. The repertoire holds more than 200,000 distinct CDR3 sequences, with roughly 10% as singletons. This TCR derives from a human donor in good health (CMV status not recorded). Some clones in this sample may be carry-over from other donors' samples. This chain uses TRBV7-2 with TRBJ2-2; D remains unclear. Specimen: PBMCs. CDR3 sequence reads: CASSVDINTGELFF. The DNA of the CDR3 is TGTGCCAGCAGCGTCGACATTAACACCGGGGAGCTGTTTTTT.